This record looks at one T cell receptor beta chain sequence and its context. It lacks a known antigen. There are no base qualities to consult, and no much larger clone falls within one base. V is trimmed back by 7 bases and J by 8 bases, and the junction contains 12 bases that no gene match accounts for. Per the germline V gene, SNHLY is the CDR1 and FYNNEI is the CDR2. Taken from cysteine to phenylalanine, the CDR3 has 15 residues. Only the CDR3 DNA stays, 45 bases, in frame from base 1. Libraries were built with 5' RACE. Sequencing was performed on an Illumina HiSeq 2500. A second roughly 7 to 12 cycle PCR used a sample-barcoded 5' primer and a J-beta primer mix. A template-switch 5' adaptor carrying 12 random nucleotides introduced a unique molecular identifier onto each TCR beta cDNA molecule. At least 3 million CDR3-containing paired-end reads were obtained from each sample. The Mint cDNA synthesis kit, primed by a TRBC-specific oligonucleotide, was used to synthesize first-strand cDNA from all RNA. Following uracil-DNA glycosylase treatment, all cDNA underwent a first 18-cycle PCR with the universal primers M1SS and BC2_uni_R. The source study handled its data this way. Normalization of each sample was performed by random selection of 1 million high-quality reads, each carrying a distinct molecular identifier. Instead of being binned into consensus sequences, reads with shared molecular identifiers were discarded. MiTCR, with a Q25 quality threshold and the strictest error-elimination algorithm, was used for CDR3 identification, clonotype clustering and error correction. A nonparametric unseen species model with Euler transformation was used to estimate a lower bound on total TCR beta diversity. In-frame beta chains were kept once TCRdb had trimmed the public reads at Q25 with fastp and called clones with MiXCR. Identical CDR3 proteins give one entry, which carries the most common genes and DNA. The V and J calls were not made by the authors but by TCRdb's processing. The table for this sample lists roughly 2 million distinct CDR3 sequences; approximately 50% of them were counted only once. Less than 2.5% of the sample is held by the ten biggest clonotypes.

The donors were some 39 Caucasian individuals from Russia, aged roughly 6 to 90 years, who were systemically healthy. Roughly 11 milliliters of peripheral blood were drawn from each donor into EDTA-treated Vacutainer tubes. Ficoll-Paque density-gradient centrifugation was used to isolate PBMCs, with at least 7 million per sample. Total RNA, at least 6 micrograms per sample, was extracted from PBMCs with Trizol reagent. Naive CD45RAhigh/CD27high T cell percentages were measured by flow cytometry on a PBMC aliquot from every donor. The sample belongs to a study of blood T cells in healthy people across ages (dated by TCRdb to about 2015). For context, the study as a whole: In model experiments, template switching captured roughly one uniquely barcoded TCR beta cDNA molecule for every two T cells. To track age-related changes in TCR beta repertoire diversity, the study relied on deep sequencing normalized with unique cDNA molecular identifiers. The donors were split into four age groups: young (average about 15 years), middle-aged (39), aged (over 55) and long-lived (over 75). To avoid experimental bias, donors of different ages were randomly spread across the sequencing lanes. Using the same blood draw, the study looked at two additional independent replicas of 1 million unique cDNA reads for two donors, one aged 18 to 30 and the other aged 80 or older.

Beyond this particular receptor, the publication reports: Because profiling used bulk unsorted PBMCs, naive and antigen-experienced compartments could not be compared conclusively. As age increased, observed TCR beta diversity per million T cells dropped in a roughly linear way, and a significant reduction was already evident by age about 40. Donor CMV infection status was unknown, potentially confounding age-related changes in expanded clonotypes. Compared with the aged group, the long-lived group had more naive CD4+ T cells, fewer expanded clones and increased TCR diversity, suggesting age selection. Estimates of total diversity from one million sequenced T cells were regarded as lower bounds and underestimates. A strong correlation was found between observed TCR beta diversity and the percentage of naive T cells measured by flow cytometry.

The clonotype originates from a woman aged 40 to 49 in good health. Sequenced input: blood. The receptor chain draws on TRBV2 and TRBJ2-1; 9 central nucleotides agree with TRBD1. The base sequence is TGTGCCAGCATTGATCTTAGGGACAGGGCAGATGAGCAGTTCTTC. Translated, it reads CASIDLRDRADEQFF.